This entry concerns a single TCR beta chain. Its recognized antigen is unknown. No much larger clone is present one base from it, and per-base qualities are unavailable. These data belong to a study of cytomegalovirus exposure and HLA in healthy donors (dated by TCRdb to the late 2010s). About the study as a whole: According to an earlier analysis of several hundred of the donors, some 170 million T cells yielded 117 million unique TCR beta sequences and roughly 280 Gb of sequence data. Approximately 310 gigabases of sequencing data and 75 million to 85 million unique TCR sequences made up an early release that covered fewer than 650 HLA-typed donors. Among the roughly 430 genotyped donors, roughly 80% belonged to the genetic ancestry cluster associated with self-reported Caucasian donors. The study aimed to test whether signatures of past pathogen exposure could be identified by cataloging public T cell receptors. The T cell repertoires of 670 or so subjects were profiled by immunosequencing and related to cytomegalovirus serostatus. In addition to the first cohort of roughly 700 subjects, a separate validation cohort of approximately 130 different subjects was used. To predict cytomegalovirus infection status, the study brought together high-throughput TCR immunosequencing, statistical association of individual TCRs with disease status, and machine learning. A later analysis re-examined previously published TCR beta repertoires from roughly 650 donors and added high-resolution HLA genotyping to investigate patterns of TCR occurrence. In the later analysis, no new phenotypic data were used to find candidate immune exposures; instead, reliance was placed on TCR beta sequences and their occurrence across donors. An earlier analysis of several hundred of the donors used high-throughput TCR beta sequencing to judge whether each TCR beta V gene segment behaved as functional or pseudogenic. Donor age, sex, ethnicity and CMV serostatus were collected together with the repertoire data. In a later genetic analysis, genome-wide SNP genotypes for 398 of the 666 donors were used, and that subset was treated as a discovery cohort. All discovery cohort repertoires had been generated on a single sequencing platform. HLA typing covered class I and class II loci at four-digit resolution. The number of typed donors differed by locus: roughly 620-640 for A, B, C, DRB1 and DQB1; approximately 540 for DQA1; about 600 for DPA1; and some 450 for DPB1. A handful of DR-DQ haplotypes were handled as single units for association and clustering because linkage in the cohort was strong. Among a few hundred genotyped donors of the cohort, an average of 235,054 unique TCR beta nucleotide sequences were sequenced per donor, around a sixth of them non-productive.

The germline ends are 16 bases apart after V is trimmed by 6 bases and J by 7 bases. From the germline V gene, CDR1 is MNHEY and CDR2 is SVGAGI. There are 15 amino acids in the CDR3, from cysteine to phenylalanine inclusive. The DNA shown is the 45-base CDR3, in frame from base 1. In total, just over 650 healthy bone marrow donors made up the cohort. At the time of sampling, every cohort member was nominally healthy, though immune exposures that went unrecorded were likely present. The donor tested CMV seropositive and was one of the 289 seropositive cohort members. A peripheral blood sample was collected from each donor, and TCR beta sequencing was performed on peripheral blood mononuclear cells. The Qiagen DNeasy Blood Extraction Kit was used to extract genomic DNA from the blood cell samples. Findings and caveats that apply to the study as a whole: A cluster of highly shared sequence variants was judged likely to be a technical artifact of the sequencing pipeline. Correlated functional status among segregating V segments might be attributable to linkage disequilibrium, but an unknown experimental factor could not be ruled out. In an earlier analysis of a few hundred of the donors, most TCR beta V segments were observed in productive rearrangements about 87% or about 30% of the time, broadly matching IMGT annotations. An association between a missense DCLRE1C variant and V-gene and J-gene trimming of TCR beta chains was found in a later genetic analysis and replicated in an independent cohort. In a later analysis, some 17,000 TCR beta sequences were associated with specific HLA alleles at a false discovery rate of 0.05. A later analysis found that most CMV-associated TCR beta chains appeared HLA-restricted, with HLA associations seemingly driven largely by CMV exposure. Strong co-occurrence of HLA alleles, especially DR and DQ, made assigning TCR associations to individual alleles difficult. A further reported finding was that TCR beta sequences accurately predicted the HLA-A and HLA-B alleles for most subjects in the first cohort. Because counts were too low, under 20 rarely observed V segments, including chromosome 9 orphons, were left out of the earlier analysis of 587 of the donors. CMV serostatus was the only immune exposure information available for the cohort. In vitro tests confirmed that three of the cytomegalovirus-associated TCR beta chains recognize cytomegalovirus antigens. Because HLA typing was unavailable for some donors at each locus, only the typed subset was used in association tests. The authors suggested that the approach could potentially be extended to other disease states and immunological phenotypes. While some public TCRs were present in many individuals, most TCR sequences turned up only very rarely across donors. A later analysis reported that several top co-occurrence clusters appeared linked to parvovirus B19, influenza, CMV and Epstein-Barr virus. Sequencing depth was assumed to be roughly uniform across donors in the presence/absence analyses, though that assumption may not hold. A later analysis found that HLA-associated TCR beta chains were more clonally expanded and had lower generation probabilities than equally common non-associated chains. The study listed 150 to 200 TCR beta chains as associated with cytomegalovirus. Some IMGT-functional V segments, including TRBV6-2 and TRBV6-3, could not be told apart with the 87-base-pair reads, so those segments were excluded. The classifier was reported to diagnose cytomegalovirus status with high specificity and sensitivity in both the original and validation cohorts. A later genetic analysis reported fewer N-insertions in productive TCRs among donors in an Asian-associated ancestry cluster than the roughly 700-donor mean. In this cohort, only TCR beta chains were sequenced, and detectable features were limited by the absence of alpha or paired-chain data. In a later analysis, TCR association rates were found to vary across HLA loci, with the most associated TCRs seen for DRB1 alleles and the fewest for HLA-C alleles.

Libraries came from the immunoSEQ multiplex PCR assay. The multiplex PCR relied on a mix of 60 forward primers for TCR Vbeta segments and 13 reverse primers for TCR Jbeta segments. Amplification of the CDR3 region of rearranged TCR beta genes was performed with a multiplex PCR assay on genomic DNA. Amplified TCR beta libraries were sequenced as 87-base-pair reads on the Illumina HiSeq System. From the authors' description of their analysis: In a later analysis, tens of millions of unique TCR beta chains were counted across the 650 to 750 repertoires, and around 11 million of these chains were shared by at least two donors. To remove PCR and sequencing errors, raw reads were error-corrected and collapsed into unique sequences using a nearest-neighbor algorithm that merged closely related sequences. V, D and J gene segments were assigned by aligning CDR3 sequences to IMGT reference sequences. For a sequence to be retained, a match of at least six nucleotides to both a V gene segment and a J gene segment was required. A rearrangement counted as productive if the CDR3 had no stop codons and remained in frame with V and J, and every other rearrangement counted as non-productive. CDR3 was defined by IMGT convention, running from the second conserved V-encoded cysteine to the conserved J-encoded phenylalanine. The earlier analysis of a few hundred of the donors excluded any sequence lacking an unambiguous match to a single V gene segment. An earlier analysis of roughly 590 of the donors called V segments functional above 56.7% productive rearrangements and segregating when the between-donor standard deviation exceeded 5%. A statistical classification framework was developed to diagnose cytomegalovirus status using the catalog of TCR beta chain sequences. A later analysis assigned V and J genes by comparing TCR nucleotide sequences with IMGT/GENE-DB human TR gene sequences. Using the TCRdist pipeline, a later analysis assigned CDR3 sequences along with most-parsimonious VDJ recombination scenarios. In a later analysis, each TCR beta chain was defined by its CDR3 amino acid sequence together with its V-gene family, and reads without a unique V-gene family were excluded. To address suspected cross-contamination and a sequencing artifact, a later analysis removed roughly 640 highly shared, low-generation-probability nucleotide sequences. For each public chain, a later analysis derived a clonal expansion index from normalized ranks of inferred template counts within each repertoire. In a later analysis, generation probabilities were computed with a VDJ recombination model fitted to out-of-frame rearrangements, and the resulting probabilities were checked against IGoR. Hypergeometric tests were used in a later analysis to score TCR-TCR, TCR-HLA and TCR-CMV co-occurrence, with a repertoire-size bias correction applied to the TCR pairs. False discovery rates were estimated in a later analysis by permuting HLA or CMV assignments 20 times. In a later analysis, co-occurring TCRs were grouped using DBSCAN, and TCRdist sequence similarity was added for clustering within HLA-allele-positive subsets. Repertoires with fewer than 30,000 or more than 120,000 public chains were left out of co-occurrence clustering, as were about 5 repertoires with anomalous nucleotide sharing. Held by TCRdb, this immuneACCESS table contains in-frame sequences only and omits some clones. Under half of the omission traces to an unresolved V gene where checked; the cause of the rest is unknown. V, J and clone size reflect that table, while D and trimming were determined from the DNA. The sample data list roughly 160,000 clones, and roughly 82% of these were observed just once. The ten largest clones take up 9.5% to 12% of the sample.

The TCR originated in a man between 50 and 59 years old in good health and CMV-seropositive. The receptor chain draws on TRBV6-5 and TRBJ1-6, with TRBD1 perhaps the D gene, on 6 matching bases. The sequenced material came from PBMCs. The CDR3 protein is CASRSQGLGNSPLHF. The sequence in DNA is TGTGCCAGCAGGTCACAGGGATTGGGGAATTCACCCCTCCACTTT.